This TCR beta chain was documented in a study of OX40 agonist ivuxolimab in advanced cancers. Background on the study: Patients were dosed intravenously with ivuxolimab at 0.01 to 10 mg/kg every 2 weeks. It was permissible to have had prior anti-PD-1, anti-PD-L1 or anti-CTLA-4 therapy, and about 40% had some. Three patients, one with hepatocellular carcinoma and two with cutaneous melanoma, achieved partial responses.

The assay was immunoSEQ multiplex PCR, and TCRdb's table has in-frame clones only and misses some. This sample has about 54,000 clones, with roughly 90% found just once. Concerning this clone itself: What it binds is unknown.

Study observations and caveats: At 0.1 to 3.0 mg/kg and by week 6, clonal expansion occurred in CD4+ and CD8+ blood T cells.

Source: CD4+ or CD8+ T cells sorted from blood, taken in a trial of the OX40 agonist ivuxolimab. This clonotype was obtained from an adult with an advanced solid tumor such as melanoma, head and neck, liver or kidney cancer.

Here the CDR3 reads CASSPRSGRAVYEQYF. CDR3 nucleotide sequence: TGTGCCAGCAGTCCCAGGAGCGGGAGGGCCGTCTACGAGCAGTACTTC. The genes are TRBV28 and TRBJ2-7, with 10 bases aligning to TRBD2. V lost 5 bases, J lost 3 bases, and 10 bases stayed unmatched. The germline V gene encodes CDR1 MDHEN and CDR2 SYDVKM. The CDR3 extends over 16 amino acids.